Below, 5 T cell receptor beta chains from the same sample are listed, as sequenced in a study of blood T cell repertoires in COVID-19. Clones were read by immunoSEQ multiplex PCR, and TCRdb kept only the in-frame ones, dropping some. The data contain 350,000 to 450,000 clones, roughly 89% of them seen just once; the ten biggest clones take up 1.7%. Sequenced input: PBMCs or T cells enriched from blood (not recorded which). The receptors originated from a woman between 25 and 40 years old who had recovered from COVID-19.

The V and J genes are TRBV6-5 and TRBJ2-7, with TRBD2 matching 9 bases. The length of the CDR3 is 16 residues. Trimming at V came to 3 bases and at J to 1 base, leaving 7 bases not matched to a gene. Germline assignment: CDR1 MNHEY and CDR2 SVGAGI. Here the CDR3 reads CASSYQKAGGSYEQYF. The CDR3 region has the DNA TGTGCCAGCAGTTATCAAAAAGCGGGAGGTTCCTACGAGCAGTACTTC.

This sequence joins TRBV2 and TRBJ2-1; D perhaps matches TRBD1 (5 bases). Per the germline V gene, CDR1 is SNHLY and CDR2 is FYNNEI. V was pared by 5 bases and J by 9 bases, with 8 bases between. CDR3 size: 11 residues. For the CDR3, the DNA is TGTGCCAGCAGTCTAAGGGGTGAGCAGTTCTTC. This sequence encodes CASSLRGEQFF.

The V call is TRBV5-4, the J call TRBJ2-5, with 7 bases aligning to TRBD2. Trimming removed 4 bases from V and 4 bases from J; junction bases left unmatched: 10. The CDR3 runs 15 residues. CDR1 and CDR2 from the germline V gene are SGHNT and YYREEE (reference sequence). CDR3 in amino acids: CASSLSSGGGETQYF. CDR3 DNA: TGTGCCAGCAGCCTCAGCTCCGGCGGGGGAGAGACCCAGTACTTC.

The chain combines TRBV2 with TRBJ1-5, with D uncertain. Germline CDR1 and CDR2: SNHLY and FYNNEI. The CDR3 sequence is 12 residues long. Trimming pared 9 bases from V and 0 bases from J, leaving 6 bases between. CDR3 sequence (DNA): TGTGCCAGTCAGGATAGCAATCAGCCCCAGCATTTT. It encodes CASQDSNQPQHF.

There are a few counts of this clone. The chain couples TRBV3-1 (or the pseudogene TRBV3-2) to TRBJ1-2, with no clear D. Germline V gives CDR1 LGHDT, CDR2 YNNKEL (reference sequence). V was pared by 1 base and J by 7 bases, with 7 bases between. The CDR3 has 12 residues. In nucleotides, the CDR3 is TGTGCCAGCAGCCAAGGGTACGGTGGCTACACCTTC. This gives the protein CASSQGYGGYTF.